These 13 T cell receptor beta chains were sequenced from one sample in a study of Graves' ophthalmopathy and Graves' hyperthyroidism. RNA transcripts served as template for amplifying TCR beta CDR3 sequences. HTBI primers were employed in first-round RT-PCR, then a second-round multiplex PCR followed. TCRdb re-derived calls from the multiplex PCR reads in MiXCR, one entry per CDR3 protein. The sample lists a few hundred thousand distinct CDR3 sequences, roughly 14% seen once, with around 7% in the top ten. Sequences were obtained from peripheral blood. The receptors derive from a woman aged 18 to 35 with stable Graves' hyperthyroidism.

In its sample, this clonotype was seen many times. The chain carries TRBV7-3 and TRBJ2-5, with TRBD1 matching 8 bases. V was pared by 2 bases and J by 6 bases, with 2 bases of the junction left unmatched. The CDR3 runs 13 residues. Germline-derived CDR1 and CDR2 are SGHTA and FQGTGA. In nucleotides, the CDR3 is TGTGCCAGCAGCTTAGACAGGGGAAAGACCCAGTACTTC. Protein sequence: CASSLDRGKTQYF.

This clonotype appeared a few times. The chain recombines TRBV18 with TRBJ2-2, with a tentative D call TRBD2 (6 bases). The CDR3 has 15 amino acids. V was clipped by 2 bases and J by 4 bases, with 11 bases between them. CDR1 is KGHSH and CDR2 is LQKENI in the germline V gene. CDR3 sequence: CASSPFTAGTGELFF. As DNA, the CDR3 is TGTGCCAGCTCACCATTCACAGCGGGCACCGGGGAGCTGTTTTTT.

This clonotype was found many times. For the CDR3, the DNA is TGTGCCATCCCTGGGGCTGGGAACAATGGCTACACCTTC. Translated: CAIPGAGNNGYTF. This rearrangement joins TRBV10-3 to TRBJ1-2; TRBD1 might be the D (5 bases). Looked up from germline, CDR1 is ENHRY and CDR2 is SYGVKD. V was pared by 8 bases and J by 6 bases, with 16 bases between. This CDR3 is built from 13 residues.

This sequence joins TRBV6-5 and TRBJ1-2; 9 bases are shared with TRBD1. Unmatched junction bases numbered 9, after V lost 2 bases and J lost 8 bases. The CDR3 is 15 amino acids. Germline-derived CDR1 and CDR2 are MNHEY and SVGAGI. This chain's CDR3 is CASSYPGQGPWGYTF. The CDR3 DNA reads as TGTGCCAGCAGTTACCCGGGACAGGGCCCCTGGGGCTACACCTTC.

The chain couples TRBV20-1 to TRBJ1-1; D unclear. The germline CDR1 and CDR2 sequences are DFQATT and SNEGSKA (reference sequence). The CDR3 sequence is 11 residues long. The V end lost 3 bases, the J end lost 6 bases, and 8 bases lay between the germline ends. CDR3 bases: TGCAGTGCTAGTCGGCCCTCTGAAGCTTTCTTT. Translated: CSASRPSEAFF.

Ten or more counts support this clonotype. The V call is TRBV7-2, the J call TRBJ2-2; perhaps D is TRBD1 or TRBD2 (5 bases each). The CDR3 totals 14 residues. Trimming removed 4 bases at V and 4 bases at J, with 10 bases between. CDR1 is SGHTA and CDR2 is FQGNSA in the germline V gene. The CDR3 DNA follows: TGTGCCAGCAGCTCGGGACGGCTCACCGGGGAGCTGTTTTTT. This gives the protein CASSSGRLTGELFF. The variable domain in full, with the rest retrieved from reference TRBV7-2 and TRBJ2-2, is GAGVSQSPSNKVTEKGKDVELRCDPISGHTALYWYRQSLGQGLEFLIYFQGNSAPDKSGLPSDRFSAERTGGSVSTLTIQRTQQEDSAVYLCASSSGRLTGELFFGEGSRLTVL.

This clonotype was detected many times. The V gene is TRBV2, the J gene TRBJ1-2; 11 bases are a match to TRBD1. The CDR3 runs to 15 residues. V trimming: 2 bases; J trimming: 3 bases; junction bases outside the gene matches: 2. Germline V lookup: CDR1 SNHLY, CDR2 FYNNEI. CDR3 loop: CASSERTGGYYGYTF. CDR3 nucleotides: TGTGCCAGCAGTGAACGGACAGGGGGCTACTATGGCTACACCTTC.

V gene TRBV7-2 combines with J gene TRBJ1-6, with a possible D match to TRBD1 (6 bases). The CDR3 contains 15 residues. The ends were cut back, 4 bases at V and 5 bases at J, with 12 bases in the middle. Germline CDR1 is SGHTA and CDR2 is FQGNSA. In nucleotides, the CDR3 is TGTGCCAGCAGCTCCACCGGGACAAATAATTCACCCCTCCACTTT. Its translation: CASSSTGTNNSPLHF.

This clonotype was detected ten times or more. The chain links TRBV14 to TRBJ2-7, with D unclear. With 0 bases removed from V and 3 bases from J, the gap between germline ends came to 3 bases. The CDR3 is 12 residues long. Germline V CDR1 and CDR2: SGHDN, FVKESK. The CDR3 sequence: CASSQEVYEQYF. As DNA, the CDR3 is TGTGCCAGCAGCCAAGAGGTCTACGAGCAGTACTTC.

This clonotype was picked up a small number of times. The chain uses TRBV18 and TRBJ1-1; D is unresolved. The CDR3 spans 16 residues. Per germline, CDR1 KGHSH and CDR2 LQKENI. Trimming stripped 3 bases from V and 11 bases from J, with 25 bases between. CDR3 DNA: TGTGCCAGCTCACCCATTACTAGTCAGGCCGCGGCGTGGGCTTTCTTT. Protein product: CASSPITSQAAAWAFF. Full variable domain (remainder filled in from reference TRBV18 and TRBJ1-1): NAGVMQNPRHLVRRRGQEARLRCSPMKGHSHVYWYRQLPEEGLKFMVYLQKENIIDESGMPKERFSAEFPKEGPSILRIQQVVRGDSAAYFCASSPITSQAAAWAFFGQGTRLTVV.

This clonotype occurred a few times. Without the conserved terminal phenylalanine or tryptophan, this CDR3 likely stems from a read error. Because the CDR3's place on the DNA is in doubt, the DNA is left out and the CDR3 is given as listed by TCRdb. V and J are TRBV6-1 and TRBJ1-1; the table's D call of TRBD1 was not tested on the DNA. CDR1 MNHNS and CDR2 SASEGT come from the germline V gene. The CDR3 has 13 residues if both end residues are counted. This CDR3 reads CASSLQGTTEACL.

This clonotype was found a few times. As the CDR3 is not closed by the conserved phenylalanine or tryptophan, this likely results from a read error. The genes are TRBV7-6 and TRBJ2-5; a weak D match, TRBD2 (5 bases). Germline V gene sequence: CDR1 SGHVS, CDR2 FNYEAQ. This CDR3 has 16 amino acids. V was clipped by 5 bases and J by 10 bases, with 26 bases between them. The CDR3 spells CASSLSRTAPLRRQYL. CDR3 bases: TGTGCCAGCAGCCTATCCAGGACTGCCCCGTTGAGGCGCCAGTACCTC.

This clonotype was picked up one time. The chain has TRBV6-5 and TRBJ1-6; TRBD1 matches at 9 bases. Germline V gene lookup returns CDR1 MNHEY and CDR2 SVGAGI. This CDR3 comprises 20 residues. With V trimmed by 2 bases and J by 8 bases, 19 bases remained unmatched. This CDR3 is CASSYGPKAYRGLADSPLHF. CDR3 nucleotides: TGTGCCAGCAGTTACGGCCCGAAGGCCTACAGGGGGCTTGCGGATTCACCCCTCCACTTT.